The source of this T cell receptor beta chain is a study of post-analysis software for immune sequencing data. Study-level results: Relative to controls, patients with multiple sclerosis showed significantly lower normalized Chao1 diversity. Elevated frequency relative to controls characterized four or five TRBV segments in patients, TRBV5-6, TRBV5-1 and TRBV20-1 among them.

This clonotype turned up a few times. Its antigen is currently unknown. There are 13 residues in the CDR3. In germline, CDR1 is SQVTM, CDR2 ANQGSEA. With 6 bases removed from V and 0 bases from J, the gap between germline ends came to 8 bases. Built from TCR beta cDNA, the libraries had unique molecular identifiers in them. The T cell input of about 0.85 to 10 million gave approximately 500,000 cDNA molecules. Using its own MiXCR run on the PCR reads, TCRdb lists one record per CDR3 protein. The table shows a few hundred thousand distinct CDR3 sequences, with 30% to 40% occurring only once. The chain joins TRBV29-1 to TRBJ2-2; D unresolved. The sample consisted of blood. This sequence originates from a girl aged 2-17 years with multiple sclerosis. As DNA, the CDR3 is TGCAGCGTAGGTAGATCGAACACCGGGGAGCTGTTTTTT. This codes for CSVGRSNTGELFF.